This paragraph covers one T cell receptor beta chain sequence. What it binds is not known. The entry originates in a study of OX40 agonist ivuxolimab in advanced cancers. About the research overall: In three patients, partial responses were observed, one with hepatocellular carcinoma and two with cutaneous melanoma.

Study-level results: Doses of 0.1 to 3.0 mg/kg were accompanied by clonal expansion of CD4+ and CD8+ blood T cells by week 6.

Libraries were prepared by immunoSEQ multiplex PCR; TCRdb keeps only in-frame clonotypes and omits some of them. Of roughly 70,000 clones in the sample, about 87% were seen once. The CDR3 runs 12 residues. The V end was cut by 5 bases, the J end by 3 bases, with 5 bases between. The germline V gene encodes CDR1 LNHNV and CDR2 YYDKDF (reference sequence). The sample consisted of CD4+ or CD8+ T cells sorted from blood, taken in a trial of the OX40 agonist ivuxolimab. This receptor was obtained from an adult with an advanced solid tumor such as melanoma, head and neck, liver or kidney cancer. The chain is built from TRBV15 and TRBJ2-1; D call uncertain. The CDR3 DNA follows: TGTGCCACCAGCCCGGGCTACAATGAGCAGTTCTTC. Amino acids: CATSPGYNEQFF. The full variable domain, rest sourced from reference TRBV15 and TRBJ2-1, is DAMVIQNPRYQVTQFGKPVTLSCSQTLNHNVMYWYQQKSSQAPKLLFHYYDKDFNNEADTPDNFQSRRPNTSFCFLDIRSPGLGDTAMYLCATSPGYNEQFFGPGTRLTVL.